This T cell receptor beta chain was recovered during a study of T cell repertoires in cytomegalovirus infection. This CDR3 has 13 residues. CDR1 is SGHVT, CDR2 SQSDAQ, per germline. Trimming stripped 1 base from V and 5 bases from J, with 8 bases between. Each CDR3 protein is one row after TCRdb ran MiXCR on the reads. The sample holds roughly 230,000 distinct CDR3 sequences; about 15% are singletons and the top ten take roughly half. The sequence was collected from a human donor in good health (CMV status not recorded). Some clones in this sample may be carry-over from other donors' samples. V gene TRBV7-4 combines with J gene TRBJ2-5; D gene unclear. The sequenced sample was CD8+ T cells from PBMCs. The CDR3 here is CASSLVSRETQYF. CDR3 in DNA: TGTGCCAGCAGCTTAGTTTCCCGGGAGACCCAGTACTTC.